This T cell receptor (beta chain) appears in the sequencing data of a study of T cell clones after liver transplantation. About the research overall: Standard immunosuppression, with no induction, continued until 12-24 months after transplant.

Clones were read by immunoSEQ multiplex PCR, and TCRdb kept only the in-frame ones, dropping some. The table has tens of thousands of clones, roughly 82% seen once. Findings and caveats of the study: The donor-reactive repertoire was only partly measurable in a couple of subjects, lacking donor cells. Small, mixed patient groups and varying post-transplant times limit these conclusions. Compared with third party-reactive sequences, donor-reactive ones declined more, independent of withdrawal success.

Concerning this clone: The antigen is unknown.

CDR1 is SGHTA, CDR2 FQGNSA, per germline. Losses at the gene ends were 5 bases for V and 8 bases for J; bases not matched to a gene: 11. The length of the CDR3 is 16 residues. The input for sequencing was CD4+ T cells from blood, taken 45 to 47 months after liver transplant. V gene TRBV7-2 combines with J gene TRBJ1-4; 10 bases agree with TRBD1. This clonotype was sampled from a human patient who received a liver transplant. Among the T cells, some may be from the graft donor. For the CDR3, the DNA is TGTGCCAGCAGCCAGACTCGGACAGGGGGGGGCGAAAAACTGTTTTTT. It translates to CASSQTRTGGGEKLFF.